This T cell receptor beta chain came from a study of T cell responses to AZD1222 COVID-19 vaccine. Study information: Doses given second, at about 4 or about 12 weeks, were pooled.

Study results and limitations: Nearly half of spike-specific TCRs reportedly target variant regions that are unmutated in the B.1.351 and B.1.1.7 variants. White British donors predominated, females outnumbered males, and clonal diversity was possibly underestimated. A rise in Spike-specific TCR breadth and depth followed two AZD1222 doses.

Details on this clone: As yet, its antigen is unknown.

Germline V gene data show CDR1 as MDHEN and CDR2 as SYDVKM. Between the trimmed V and J ends, which lost 4 bases and 0 bases, there was a span of 15 bases. CDR3 size: 16 residues. Using immunoSEQ multiplex PCR, the repertoire was profiled, and TCRdb retains in-frame clones only, with some absent. The table lists fewer than 150,000 clones, more than 85% of them singletons. The chain uses TRBV28 and TRBJ1-2; D not certain. The TCR was taken from an adult in good health. Sequenced material: peripheral blood, taken on day 0 of AZD1222 vaccination. The CDR3: CASSSPRTASNYGYTF. The CDR3 nucleotides are TGTGCCAGCAGTTCCCCGCGGACTGCCTCTAACTATGGCTACACCTTC.